This T cell receptor (beta chain) is drawn from a study of blood T cell repertoires in COVID-19. In germline, CDR1 is LNHDA, CDR2 SQIVND (reference sequence). This CDR3 region has 15 residues. The junction had 6 bases not matched to a gene; V was cut back by 6 bases and J by 1 base. Sequencing used immunoSEQ multiplex PCR; TCRdb keeps in-frame clones, though not all of them. This sample carries some 70,000 clones, more than 70% of them seen once, and the ten largest clones take around 10%. The sequencing sample was made of PBMCs or T cells enriched from blood (not recorded which). This sequence was found in a middle-aged woman who had recovered from COVID-19. The rearrangement links TRBV19 to TRBJ2-7; 10 bases agree with TRBD2. This CDR3 reads CASRERTSGSYEQYF. The CDR3, as DNA: TGTGCCAGTAGAGAGCGGACTAGCGGATCCTACGAGCAGTACTTC.